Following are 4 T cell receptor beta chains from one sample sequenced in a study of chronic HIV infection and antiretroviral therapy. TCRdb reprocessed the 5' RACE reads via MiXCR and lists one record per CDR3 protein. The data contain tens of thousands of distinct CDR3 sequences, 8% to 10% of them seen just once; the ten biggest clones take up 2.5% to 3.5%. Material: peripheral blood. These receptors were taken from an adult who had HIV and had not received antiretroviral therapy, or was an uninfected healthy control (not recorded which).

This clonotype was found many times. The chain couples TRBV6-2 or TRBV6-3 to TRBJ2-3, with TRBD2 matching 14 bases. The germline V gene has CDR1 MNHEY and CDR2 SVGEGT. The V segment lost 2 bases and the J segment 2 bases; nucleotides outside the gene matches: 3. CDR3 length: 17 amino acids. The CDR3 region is CASSYGTSGSYTDTQYF. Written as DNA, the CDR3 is TGTGCCAGCAGTTACGGGACTAGCGGGAGTTACACAGATACGCAGTATTTT.

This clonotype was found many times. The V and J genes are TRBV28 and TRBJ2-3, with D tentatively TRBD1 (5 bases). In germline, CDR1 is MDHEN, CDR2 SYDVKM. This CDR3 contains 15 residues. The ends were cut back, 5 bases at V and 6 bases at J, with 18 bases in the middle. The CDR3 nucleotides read TGTGCCAGCAGTGTACAGCCAGGGATCTGGGATACGCAGTATTTT. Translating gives CASSVQPGIWDTQYF.

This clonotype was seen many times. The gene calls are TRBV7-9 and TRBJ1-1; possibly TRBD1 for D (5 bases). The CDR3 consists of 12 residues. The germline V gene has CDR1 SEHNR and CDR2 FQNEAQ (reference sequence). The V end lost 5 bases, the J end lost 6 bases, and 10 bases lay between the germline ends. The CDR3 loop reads CASSPDTAEAFF. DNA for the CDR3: TGTGCCAGCAGCCCGGACACAGCTGAAGCTTTCTTT.

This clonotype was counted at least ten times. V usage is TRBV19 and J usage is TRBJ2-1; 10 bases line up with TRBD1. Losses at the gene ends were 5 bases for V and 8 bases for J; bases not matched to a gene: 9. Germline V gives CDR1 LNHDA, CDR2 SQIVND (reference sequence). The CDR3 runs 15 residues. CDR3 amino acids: CASSFPGQGSDEQFF. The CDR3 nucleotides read TGTGCCAGTAGTTTCCCGGGACAGGGGTCTGATGAGCAGTTCTTC.